This T cell receptor beta chain was retrieved from a study of shared clonotypes between healthy human individuals. Trimming stripped 4 bases from V and 6 bases from J, with 21 bases between. This CDR3 is 16 amino acids long. Germline lookup yields CDR1 MDHEN and CDR2 SYDVKM. Terminally differentiated effector memory CD45RA+ cells were left out of the naive CD8 fraction, which was CD45RO-negative and positively selected for CCR7. As to this clone: What it binds is unknown.

Splitting of each subset's genomic DNA was done evenly across several immunoSEQ plates. Clones were sequenced by immunoSEQ multiplex PCR, and TCRdb holds only the in-frame ones, with some missing. The data contain 450,000 to 700,000 clones, around 95% of them singletons. Points from the study as a whole: In several donors, around 5% of naive CD4 clonotypes appeared in common. Larger estimated richness was generally recorded for naive subsets relative to memory subsets. Genetic and exposure-history diversity was limited by the small donor number.

The source of this sequence is a woman aged 25 to 39 in good health. This chain links TRBV28 with TRBJ1-2, with TRBD1 as a possible D gene (5 bases). The sequenced sample consisted of naive CD8+ T cells sorted from blood. The CDR3 loop reads CASSSIRQPPGDGYTF. As DNA, the CDR3 is TGTGCCAGCAGTTCAATCCGACAGCCACCGGGGGATGGCTACACCTTC.